Following are 21 T cell receptor beta chains from one sample sequenced in a study of shared clonotypes between healthy human individuals. The repertoire was sequenced with immunoSEQ multiplex PCR; TCRdb's copy has only in-frame clones and lacks some. The table lists fewer than 500,000 clones, 75% to 80% of them singletons. Sequencing input: PBMCs. The receptor source for this set is a woman aged 40 to 50 in good health. Some clones in this sample may be carry-over from other donors' samples.

The CDR3 DNA reads as TGTGCCAGCAGTGAGGACAGGCTGCCATATGGCTACACCTTC. It is translated as CASSEDRLPYGYTF. The chain is built from TRBV28 and TRBJ1-2; TRBD1 agrees at 7 bases. The trim removed 5 bases at V and 5 bases at J, leaving 8 bases unmatched. This CDR3 spans 14 amino acids. Germline-derived CDR1 and CDR2 are MDHEN and SYDVKM.

The chain links TRBV18 to TRBJ1-5, with a tentative D call TRBD1 (6 bases). Germline V lookup: CDR1 KGHSH, CDR2 LQKENI. The CDR3 extends over 14 amino acids. The ends were cut back, 5 bases at V and 5 bases at J, with 13 bases in the middle. CDR3 in amino acids: CASSSRQDYQPQHF. As DNA, the CDR3 is TGTGCCAGCTCATCAAGACAGGATTATCAGCCCCAGCATTTT.

CDR3 nucleotides: TGTGCCAGTAGTATGACAGGGGGCAACTATGGCTACACCTTC. Translated, it gives CASSMTGGNYGYTF. The chain combines TRBV19 with TRBJ1-2; 10 nucleotides match TRBD1. J gave up 2 bases and V 3 bases, and 0 bases lay outside the gene matches. Germline CDR1 and CDR2: LNHDA and SQIVND (reference sequence). The CDR3 sequence is 14 residues long.

CDR3 sequence: CASSLGMSVETQYF. The DNA of the CDR3 is TGTGCCAGCAGCTTGGGGATGTCGGTGGAGACCCAGTACTTC. The chain couples TRBV7-9 to TRBJ2-5; D not certain. The CDR3 is made up of 14 amino acids. Germline V gene data show CDR1 as SEHNR and CDR2 as FQNEAQ (reference sequence). Trimming left V 3 bases short and J 5 bases short, with 13 bases between.

The V call is TRBV13, the J call TRBJ2-1; D may be TRBD2 (5 bases). Germline lookup yields CDR1 PRHDT and CDR2 FYEKMQ (reference sequence). Trimming took off 4 bases at V and 6 bases at J, with 19 bases between the two ends. The CDR3 loop spans 16 amino acids. CDR3 residues: CASSWPSGGQPNEQFF. CDR3 sequence (DNA): TGTGCCAGCAGCTGGCCGTCTGGCGGGCAACCCAATGAGCAGTTCTTC.

This clone appeared once. The chain links TRBV19 to TRBJ1-3; D gene uncertain. This CDR3 region has 15 residues. Germline CDR1 and CDR2: LNHDA and SQIVND (reference sequence). V lost 2 bases, J lost 1 base, and 9 bases lay in between. The CDR3 nucleotides are TGTGCCAGTAGTATAAAGGCGGAATCTGGAAACACCATATATTTT. Residues: CASSIKAESGNTIYF.

The gene calls are TRBV10-2 and TRBJ2-7, with a tentative D call TRBD2 (5 bases). Germline V lookup: CDR1 WSHSY, CDR2 SAAADI. This CDR3 has 13 residues. Trimming removed 4 bases from V and 3 bases from J, with 10 bases in between. The CDR3 region is CASSGGLHYEQYF. In DNA, the CDR3 is TGCGCCAGCAGTGGCGGGCTACACTACGAGCAGTACTTC.

The chain carries TRBV18 and TRBJ2-3; D remains ambiguous. Germline-derived CDR1 and CDR2 are KGHSH and LQKENI. V lost 0 bases to trimming and J lost 4 bases, with 5 bases between them. The CDR3 runs to 13 residues. This chain's CDR3 is CASSPPHSDTQYF. The CDR3, as DNA: TGTGCCAGCTCACCACCGCACTCAGATACGCAGTATTTT.

V usage is TRBV7-3 and J usage is TRBJ2-5, with TRBD2 matching 15 bases. The CDR3 is 15 residues long. In germline, CDR1 is SGHTA, CDR2 FQGTGA. Unmatched junction bases numbered 1, after V lost 3 bases and J lost 5 bases. DNA of the CDR3: TGTGCCAGCAGCTTGGGGACTAGCGGGAGGGAGACCCAGTACTTC. It encodes CASSLGTSGRETQYF.

As to this clone: It is likely a read error: a sequence one base away is far more abundant. V and J are TRBV4-1 and TRBJ2-1; no reliable D call. The germline V gene encodes CDR1 MGHRA and CDR2 YSYEKL. The CDR3 runs to 14 residues. Trimming removed 5 bases at V and 3 bases at J, with 11 bases between. The CDR3 sequence is CASSSVAGYNEQFF. DNA of the CDR3: TGCGCCAGCAGCTCTGTGGCAGGCTACAATGAGCAGTTCTTC.

CDR3 in amino acids: CASRLGVQGAEKLFF. The DNA for the CDR3 is TGTGCCAGCAGATTAGGGGTACAGGGGGCTGAAAAACTGTTTTTT. The chain couples TRBV28 to TRBJ1-4; the match to TRBD1 covers 9 bases. Germline-derived CDR1 and CDR2 are MDHEN and SYDVKM. This CDR3 is built from 15 residues. J gave up 7 bases and V 6 bases, and 9 bases lay outside the gene matches.

The sample holds one count of this clone. This chain uses TRBV6-1 with TRBJ2-4, with D tentatively TRBD1 (6 bases). Germline CDR1 is MNHNS and CDR2 is SASEGT. Trimming removed 3 bases from V and 0 bases from J, with 15 bases in between. This CDR3 is 17 amino acids long. The CDR3: CASSDPQGILAKNIQYF. The CDR3 DNA follows: TGTGCCAGCAGTGACCCCCAGGGGATTTTAGCCAAAAACATTCAGTACTTC.

This clone was seen a handful of times. This specimen includes other DNA sequences encoding the same CDR3. The chain links TRBV10-3 to TRBJ1-5; D unresolved. The germline gives CDR1 ENHRY, CDR2 SYGVKD. V gave up 3 bases and J gave up 0 bases, with 0 bases separating them. This CDR3 region has 12 residues. The CDR3 is CAISDSNQPQHF. The CDR3 nucleotides read TGTGCCATCAGTGATAGCAATCAGCCCCAGCATTTT.

This clone has at least ten counts. The chain couples TRBV6-1 to TRBJ1-1; TRBD1 agrees at 7 bases. The CDR3 runs 14 residues. Looked up from germline, CDR1 is MNHNS and CDR2 is SASEGT. The junction had 11 bases not matched to a gene; V was cut back by 8 bases and J by 5 bases. CDR3 in DNA: TGTGCCAGCTGTCGACAGGGTTCGTGGACTGAAGCTTTCTTT. It yields the protein CASCRQGSWTEAFF.

This chain uses TRBV18 with TRBJ1-3; D perhaps matches TRBD1 (5 bases). With 6 bases removed from V and 0 bases from J, the gap between germline ends came to 15 bases. The CDR3 sequence is 16 residues long. The germline CDR1 and CDR2 sequences are KGHSH and LQKENI. As DNA, the CDR3 is TGTGCCAGCTCTAGTCCAGGGATGAGCTCTGGAAACACCATATATTTT. Amino acid sequence: CASSSPGMSSGNTIYF.

This chain links TRBV6-5 with TRBJ2-5; D is perhaps TRBD1 (5 bases). Germline-derived CDR1 and CDR2 are MNHEY and SVGAGI. The CDR3 is 15 residues long. With 5 bases removed from V and 5 bases from J, the gap between germline ends came to 18 bases. DNA for the CDR3: TGTGCCAGCAGTCCGTTGCAGGGCCCCTGGGAGACCCAGTACTTC. Amino acid sequence: CASSPLQGPWETQYF.

About this clone itself: The same CDR3 is also encoded by other DNA sequences in this sample. The CDR3 DNA reads as TGTGCCAGCAGTTACTCAAGCAACACTGAAGCTTTCTTT. As protein: CASSYSSNTEAFF. The V gene is TRBV6-6, the J gene TRBJ1-1; D ambiguous. V was trimmed by 0 bases and J by 2 bases, leaving 4 bases between them. CDR1 MNHNY and CDR2 SVGAGI come from the germline V gene (reference sequence). The CDR3 has 13 amino acids.

The V call is TRBV14, the J call TRBJ1-5; D unclear. The CDR3 is made up of 13 amino acids. The germline V gene encodes CDR1 SGHDN and CDR2 FVKESK. V was clipped by 4 bases and J by 5 bases, with 9 bases between them. The CDR3 is CASSLGPDQPQHF. The CDR3 DNA reads TGTGCCAGCAGCCTTGGACCAGATCAGCCCCAGCATTTT.

This rearrangement joins TRBV30 to TRBJ2-1; TRBD1 matches at 9 bases. J gave up 4 bases and V 3 bases, and 1 base lay outside the gene matches. Per germline, CDR1 GTSNPN and CDR2 SVGIG (reference sequence). The CDR3 has 13 residues. The CDR3 sequence is CAWRTGGYNEQFF. CDR3 sequence (DNA): TGTGCCTGGAGGACAGGGGGTTACAATGAGCAGTTCTTC.

V is TRBV27 and J is TRBJ2-2; TRBD1 matches at 8 bases. CDR1 and CDR2 (germline): MNHEY, SMNVEV (reference sequence). This CDR3 spans 14 amino acids. The V and J ends lost 2 bases and 6 bases, in that order; junction bases with no gene match: 2. The CDR3 loop is CASSLLDRAGELFF. The CDR3 nucleotides read TGTGCCAGCAGTTTACTGGACAGGGCCGGGGAGCTGTTTTTT.

The V gene is TRBV10-3, the J gene TRBJ2-5; 9 positions agree with TRBD2. This CDR3 spans 13 amino acids. V was clipped by 10 bases and J by 4 bases; unmatched bases: 7. Germline assignment: CDR1 ENHRY and CDR2 SYGVKD. DNA for the CDR3: TGTGCCACTAGTAGCGGGAGAGTAGAGACCCAGTACTTC. This translates into CATSSGRVETQYF.